The present entry profiles one T cell receptor (beta chain) with its context. These data are taken from a study of blood T cell repertoires in COVID-19. Study in general: Both acute and convalescent COVID-19 samples were obtained from the United States, Italy and Spain. T cells, B-cell-depleted T cells, or PBMCs provided the cDNA or gDNA that served as material.

Authors' processing steps: Amplified reference gene primers provided the basis for estimating nucleated cell counts. Assay: immunoSEQ multiplex PCR; the TCRdb copy retains only in-frame clones and omits some. V and J calls and clone size come straight from that table; D and trimming were deduced from the DNA. The table shows hundreds of thousands of clones, with approximately 90% occurring only once. V shed 6 bases, J shed 5 bases, and the junction held 4 bases outside the gene matches. CDR1 is MNHEY, CDR2 SVGEGT, per germline. The CDR3 is made up of 13 amino acids. What was sequenced was peripheral blood. The J gene is TRBJ2-7, the V gene TRBV6-2 or TRBV6-3, with 10 nucleotides matching TRBD2. The receptor was derived from a man aged 18 to 30 with active or convalescent COVID-19. This chain's CDR3 is CASSLAGVHEQYF. CDR3 nucleotides: TGTGCCAGCAGCCTAGCGGGAGTTCACGAGCAGTACTTC.